This is a list of T cell receptor beta chains from one sample in a study of blood T cell repertoires in COVID-19. Produced via immunoSEQ multiplex PCR; TCRdb's table is partial and in-frame only. The sample yields some 100,000 clones, approximately 80% seen once. The sample was peripheral blood. The source is a human donor in a cohort sampled during active COVID-19. The CDR3 runs from the conserved cysteine through the conserved F or W. D genes are given only for firm matches. Only some rows state a clone size, as once, few, many or a class for expanded clones.

.,TRBD2,TRBJ2-1,TRBV7-2,TGTGCCAGCAGGGAGCGGGGCCGCTCCTACAATGAGCAGTTCTTC,CASRERGRSYNEQFF
.,TRBD1,TRBJ2-1,TRBV7-2,TGTGCCAGCAGTACAAGACAGGGAACTGAGCAGTTCTTC,CASSTRQGTEQFF
.,.,TRBJ1-1,TRBV4-2,TGTGCCAGCTCTTTGACAGGTCTAAGAGGTGAAGCTTTCTTT,CASSLTGLRGEAFF
.,TRBD1,TRBJ2-2,TRBV4-2,TGTGCCAGCAGCCAGGACACAGGGGGGCAAAACACCGGGGAGCTGTTTTTT,CASSQDTGGQNTGELFF
.,TRBD1,TRBJ2-2,TRBV5-1,TGCGCCAGCAGCTTGGAGGCAGGGGGCCACACCGGGGAGCTGTTTTTT,CASSLEAGGHTGELFF
.,.,TRBJ1-4,TRBV5-1,TGCGCCAGCAGCTTGGGGGCCTCGGGGAATGAAAAACTGTTTTTT,CASSLGASGNEKLFF
once,.,TRBJ1-5,TRBV23-1,TGCGCCAGCAGTCAATCTCCAGACACGAGAGTTCAGCCCCAGCATTTT,CASSQSPDTRVQPQHF
once,TRBD1,TRBJ2-7,TRBV9,TGTGCCAGCAGCCTAGGGGGGACAGGGTCGAACGAGCAGTACTTC,CASSLGGTGSNEQYF
once,TRBD1,TRBJ2-5,TRBV7-3,TGTGCCAGCAGCTTGAGGGGGCTAGTCGGTGAGACCCAGTACTTC,CASSLRGLVGETQYF
.,TRBD1,TRBJ1-6,TRBV3-1/TRBV3-2,TGTGCCAGCAGCTATCGACAGGGGCAGAATTCACCCCTCCACTTT,CASSYRQGQNSPLHF
.,.,TRBJ1-4,TRBV18,TGTGCCAGCTCACCCTCTTACAGTCGTAATGAAAAACTGTTTTTT,CASSPSYSRNEKLFF
.,.,TRBJ2-7,TRBV6-2/TRBV6-3,TGTGCCAGCAGTCTCTTCTCCTACGAGCAGTACTTC,CASSLFSYEQYF
.,TRBD1,TRBJ1-2,TRBV3-1/TRBV3-2,TGTGCCAGCAGCCAGCGGGGGGACAGGGTTGGTGGCTACACCTTC,CASSQRGDRVGGYTF
.,TRBD2,TRBJ2-7,TRBV5-1,TGCGCCAGCACCCAATTCAGCGGGGGCGATTCCTACGAGCAGTACTTC,CASTQFSGGDSYEQYF
.,.,TRBJ2-5,TRBV28,TGTGCCAGCAGTACCGCCGGGACCCAGTACTTC,CASSTAGTQYF
.,TRBD2,TRBJ2-1,TRBV7-3,TGTGCCAGCGCAATGGGAGGGGAAAATGAGCAGTTCTTC,CASAMGGENEQFF
.,TRBD1,TRBJ1-6,TRBV3-1/TRBV3-2,TGTGCCAGCAGCCCCCGGGACAGTTATAATTCACCCCTCCACTTT,CASSPRDSYNSPLHF
.,TRBD2,TRBJ2-5,TRBV5-1,TGCGCCAGCAGCTTGGGTCCTCCCTCTAGCGGGGGGCTGGAGACCCAGTACTTC,CASSLGPPSSGGLETQYF
.,.,TRBJ2-1,TRBV5-1,TGCGCCAGCAGCTATCGGGACACTGAGCAGTTCTTC,CASSYRDTEQFF
.,.,TRBJ1-1,TRBV12-3/TRBV12-4,TGTGCCAGCAGTAGGTCTCCGGAGGGAGCTTTCTTT,CASSRSPEGAFF
.,TRBD1,TRBJ2-2,TRBV9,TGTGCCAGCAGCGTAGGGACAGGACCGAACACCGGGGAGCTGTTTTTT,CASSVGTGPNTGELFF
.,.,TRBJ1-6,TRBV9,TGTGCCAGCAGCGTAAGGACAGCTAATTCACCCCTCCACTTT,CASSVRTANSPLHF
.,.,TRBJ1-2,TRBV27,TGTGCCAGCAGCCCGGACAGCGAATATAGCTATGGCTACACCTTC,CASSPDSEYSYGYTF
.,.,TRBJ1-4,TRBV18,TGTGCCAGCTCACCAAACAGGGTTCCTGAAAAACTGTTTTTT,CASSPNRVPEKLFF
.,.,TRBJ2-1,TRBV9,TGTGCCAGCAGCAGTTCGGGGTCGTACAATGAGCAGTTCTTC,CASSSSGSYNEQFF
.,.,TRBJ1-2,TRBV7-2,TGTGCCAGCAGCTTCCGATGGGCAAATGGCTACACCTTC,CASSFRWANGYTF
.,.,TRBJ1-4,TRBV5-1,TGCGCCAGCAGCTTGGGCAGTGCAACTAATGAAAAACTGTTTTTT,CASSLGSATNEKLFF
.,TRBD1,TRBJ2-2,TRBV7-3,TGTGCCAGCAGCTGGGGACCGGGACAGGGGACCGGGGAGCTGTTTTTT,CASSWGPGQGTGELFF
once,.,TRBJ2-3,TRBV6-5,TGTGCCAGCATTAGGCCGGGGACAGATACGCAGTATTTT,CASIRPGTDTQYF
.,.,TRBJ1-3,TRBV28,TGTGCCAGCAGTCGGTCTTACTCTGGAAACACCATATATTTT,CASSRSYSGNTIYF
.,.,TRBJ2-3,TRBV2,TGTGCCAGCAAAGGCTCCGGGACTAGCACAGATACGCAGTATTTT,CASKGSGTSTDTQYF
.,TRBD2,TRBJ2-1,TRBV11-2,TGTGCCAGCAGCTTAGATCGTGGGGGGGAGTGGTTCTCCTACAATGAGCAGTTCTTC,CASSLDRGGEWFSYNEQFF
.,TRBD2,TRBJ2-3,TRBV18,TGTGCCAGCTCACCCCTCAGCGGGGTCTACACAGATACGCAGTATTTT,CASSPLSGVYTDTQYF
.,TRBD1,TRBJ1-6,TRBV10-3,TGTGCCATCAGTGAGCAACCGACAGGGTTATTGAGGTCACCCCTCCACTTT,CAISEQPTGLLRSPLHF
.,.,TRBJ1-5,TRBV7-8,TGTGCCAGCAGCTTAAGGAGGGGTGGGAATCAGCCCCAGCATTTT,CASSLRRGGNQPQHF
once,TRBD1,TRBJ2-2,TRBV13,TGTGCCAGCAGCCCGACAGGGGGGAACACCGGGGAGCTGTTTTTT,CASSPTGGNTGELFF
.,.,TRBJ1-1,TRBV27,TGTGCCAGCATTTCTTTGAGTCTCTACACTGAAGCTTTCTTT,CASISLSLYTEAFF
.,TRBD1,TRBJ1-4,TRBV19,TGTGCCAGTAGTACCCCTAGACAGGGGACTGAAAAACTGTTTTTT,CASSTPRQGTEKLFF
.,.,TRBJ1-1,TRBV11-2,TGTGCCAGCAGCTTACCCGTGGCGGGAGAAGCTTTCTTT,CASSLPVAGEAFF
.,.,TRBJ2-1,TRBV7-8,TGTGCCAGCAGCCCAGGGCAGGGCACCTACAATGAGCAGTTCTTC,CASSPGQGTYNEQFF
.,.,TRBJ1-3,TRBV5-1,TGCGCCAGCAGCGGGGGACTCTACTCTGGAAACACCATATATTTT,CASSGGLYSGNTIYF
.,.,TRBJ2-7,TRBV28,TGTGCCAGCAGTCCCCCCCCCAGGAACCACGAGCAGTACTTC,CASSPPPRNHEQYF